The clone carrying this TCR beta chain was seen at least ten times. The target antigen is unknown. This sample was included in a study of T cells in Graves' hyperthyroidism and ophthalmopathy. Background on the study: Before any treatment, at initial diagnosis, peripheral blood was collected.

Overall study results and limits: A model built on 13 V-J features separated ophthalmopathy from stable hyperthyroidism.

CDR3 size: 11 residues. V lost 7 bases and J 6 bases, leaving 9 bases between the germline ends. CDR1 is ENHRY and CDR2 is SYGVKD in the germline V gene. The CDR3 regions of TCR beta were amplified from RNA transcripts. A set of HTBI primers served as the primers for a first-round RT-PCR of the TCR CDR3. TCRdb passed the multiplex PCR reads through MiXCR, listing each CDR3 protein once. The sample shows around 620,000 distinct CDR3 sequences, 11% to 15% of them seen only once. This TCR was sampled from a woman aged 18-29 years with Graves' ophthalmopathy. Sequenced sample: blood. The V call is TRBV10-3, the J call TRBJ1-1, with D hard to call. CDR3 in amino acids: CAITENSEAFF. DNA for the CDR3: TGTGCCATCACGGAAAACTCTGAAGCTTTCTTT.